This T cell receptor (beta chain) originates from a study of blood T cell repertoires in COVID-19. On the study more broadly: Researchers got acute and convalescent COVID-19 samples from the United States, Italy and Spain. PBMCs, B-cell-depleted T cells, or T cells were the source of the cDNA or gDNA that made up the material.

The CDR3 sequence is 15 residues long. With 5 bases clipped from V and 4 bases from J, the junction kept 10 bases outside the gene matches. In germline, CDR1 is LNHNV, CDR2 YYDKDF (reference sequence). Using immunoSEQ multiplex PCR, the repertoire was profiled, and TCRdb retains in-frame clones only, with some absent. This sample has fewer than 450,000 clones, with less than 90% found just once. Cohorts were based on clinical histories the participants reported. Symptom resolution, clearance, or two negative PCRs marked donors in Cohort 3 as recovered. This sequence was found in a woman between 25 and 40 years old who had recovered from COVID-19. This rearrangement joins TRBV15 to TRBJ1-2; 7 nucleotides agree with TRBD1. Sample: PBMCs or T cells enriched from blood (not recorded which). CDR3 nucleotides: TGTGCCACCAGCTCGCCACGGGACAGATTCTATGGCTACACCTTC. Protein product: CATSSPRDRFYGYTF.